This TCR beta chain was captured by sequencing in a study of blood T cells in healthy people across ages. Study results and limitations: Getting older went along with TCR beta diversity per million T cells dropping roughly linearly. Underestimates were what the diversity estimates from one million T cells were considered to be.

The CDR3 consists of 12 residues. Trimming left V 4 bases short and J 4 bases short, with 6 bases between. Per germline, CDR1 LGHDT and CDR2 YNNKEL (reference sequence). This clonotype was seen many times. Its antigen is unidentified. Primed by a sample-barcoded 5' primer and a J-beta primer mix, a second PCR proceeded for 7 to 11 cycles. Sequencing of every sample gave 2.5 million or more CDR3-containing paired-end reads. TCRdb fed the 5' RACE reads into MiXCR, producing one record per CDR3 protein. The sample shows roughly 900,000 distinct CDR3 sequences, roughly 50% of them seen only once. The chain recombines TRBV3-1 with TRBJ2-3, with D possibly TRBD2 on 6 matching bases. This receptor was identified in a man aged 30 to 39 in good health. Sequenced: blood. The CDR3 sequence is CASSRGADTQYF. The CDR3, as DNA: TGTGCCAGCAGCCGGGGGGCAGATACGCAGTATTTT.